The 21 T cell receptor beta chains listed next were all sequenced from one sample in a study of T cells in Graves' hyperthyroidism and ophthalmopathy. Amplified TCR beta CDR3 regions came from RNA transcripts. Researchers ran a first-round RT-PCR on the TCR CDR3 using the HTBI primer set. MiXCR, run by TCRdb on the multiplex PCR reads, gives a single entry per CDR3 protein. The sample yields approximately 600,000 distinct CDR3 sequences, less than 25% seen once. Sequenced material: blood. The source is a man aged 30-40 years with Graves' ophthalmopathy.

The chain uses TRBV19 and TRBJ2-5, with D tentatively TRBD2 (5 bases). CDR3 length: 15 amino acids. The V and J ends lost 1 base and 4 bases respectively, with 13 bases between them. Germline lookup yields CDR1 LNHDA and CDR2 SQIVND (reference sequence). The CDR3 region has the DNA TGTGCCAGTAGTATAGGGGCCGGGGTGGCAGAGACCCAGTACTTC. Residues: CASSIGAGVAETQYF.

The gene calls are TRBV28 and TRBJ2-1; 8 bases align to TRBD2. Per germline, CDR1 MDHEN and CDR2 SYDVKM. The V segment lost 4 bases and the J segment 9 bases; nucleotides outside the gene matches: 11. This CDR3 contains 15 residues. The CDR3: CASSSPQRESVEQFF. The CDR3 region has the DNA TGTGCCAGCAGTTCCCCCCAGCGGGAGAGCGTTGAGCAGTTCTTC.

The table lists this clonotype with a few counts. This chain joins TRBV9 and TRBJ2-7; D gene unclear. This CDR3 is 14 amino acids long. V dropped 1 base and J dropped 2 bases, with 10 bases sitting between them. Germline V lookup: CDR1 SGDLS, CDR2 YYNGEE. The DNA of the CDR3 is TGTGCCAGCAGCGTAAGTAAAGGCCCCTACGAGCAGTACTTC. This sequence encodes CASSVSKGPYEQYF.

With respect to this clonotype: A junction end diverges from the germline sequence, so it may reflect a read error. The CDR3 DNA follows: TGTGCCAGCAGTGGGACTAGCGTCCCTAGGGGCGAGCAGCACTTC. Encoded protein: CASSGTSVPRGEQHF. The V and J genes are TRBV2 and TRBJ2-7; 9 bases agree with TRBD2. This CDR3 is built from 15 residues. From germline, CDR1 is SNHLY and CDR2 FYNNEI.

A single count supports this clonotype. The J gene is TRBJ1-1, the V gene TRBV20-1; a weak D match, TRBD1 (5 bases). Germline loops: CDR1 DFQATT, CDR2 SNEGSKA (reference sequence). V was pared by 1 base and J by 0 bases, with 6 bases between. This CDR3 contains 13 residues. CDR3 amino acids: CSARGTLNTEAFF. The CDR3 DNA reads TGCAGTGCTAGAGGGACATTGAACACTGAAGCTTTCTTT.

A few counts support this clonotype. Here the CDR3 DNA reads TGTGCCAGTATCCTTAGTGACGTAGGGAACTATGGCTACACCTTC. Protein: CASILSDVGNYGYTF. The V and J genes are TRBV28 and TRBJ1-2; no clear D gene. CDR3 size: 15 residues. Deletions cut 9 bases from V and 2 bases from J, with 19 bases between. The V gene's germline CDR1 is MDHEN and CDR2 SYDVKM.

The J gene is TRBJ2-1, the V gene TRBV4-1; no clear D. Between the trimmed V and J ends, which lost 0 bases and 4 bases, there was a span of 10 bases. The CDR3 consists of 15 residues. Germline assignment: CDR1 MGHRA and CDR2 YSYEKL. The CDR3 region has the DNA TGCGCCAGCAGCCAAGAACCCTCTAGATACAATGAGCAGTTCTTC. It yields the protein CASSQEPSRYNEQFF.

The CDR3 loop reads CASSYIGASYEQYF. For the CDR3, the DNA is TGTGCCAGCAGTTACATCGGGGCCTCCTACGAGCAGTACTTC. The chain uses TRBV6-2 or TRBV6-3 and TRBJ2-7; D possibly matches TRBD1 or TRBD2 (5 bases each). Looked up from germline, CDR1 is MNHEY and CDR2 is SVGEGT. Trimming left V 2 bases short and J 0 bases short, with 8 bases between. The CDR3 runs to 14 residues.

The sample holds a few counts of this clonotype. The chain carries TRBV29-1 and TRBJ2-1, with D unresolved. V lost 4 bases, J lost 10 bases, and 20 bases lay in between. The CDR3 length is 14 residues. Germline lookup yields CDR1 SQVTM and CDR2 ANQGSEA. Here the CDR3 reads CSVGPIRVVGEQFF. The DNA for the CDR3 is TGCAGCGTTGGCCCTATTCGGGTGGTTGGGGAGCAGTTCTTC.

This clonotype was detected a few times. The chain has TRBV18 and TRBJ1-4, with TRBD1 as a possible D gene (5 bases). The CDR3 has 15 amino acids. The V gene's germline CDR1 is KGHSH and CDR2 LQKENI. V was clipped by 2 bases and J by 8 bases, with 15 bases between them. CDR3: CASSPFRGLGEKLFF. CDR3 DNA sequence: TGTGCCAGCTCACCATTCCGGGGCCTCGGCGAAAAACTGTTTTTT.

This clonotype turned up a few times. V and J are TRBV2 and TRBJ2-3; the match to TRBD1 covers 9 bases. The germline V gene has CDR1 SNHLY and CDR2 FYNNEI. This CDR3 region has 16 residues. Trimming at V came to 5 bases and at J to 0 bases, leaving 6 bases not matched to a gene. CDR3 in amino acids: CASSYYRGPSTDTQYF. For the CDR3, the DNA is TGTGCCAGCAGTTACTACAGGGGGCCGAGCACAGATACGCAGTATTTT. The whole variable domain, remainder taken from reference TRBV2 and TRBJ2-3, is EPEVTQTPSHQVTQMGQEVILRCVPISNHLYFYWYRQILGQKVEFLVSFYNNEISEKSEIFDDQFSVERPDGSNFTLKIRSTKLEDSAMYFCASSYYRGPSTDTQYFGPGTRLTVL.

The chain carries TRBV28 and TRBJ2-2, with D perhaps TRBD1 or TRBD2 (5 bases each). CDR3 length: 16 amino acids. The germline V gene encodes CDR1 MDHEN and CDR2 SYDVKM. Trimming removed 3 bases from V and 3 bases from J, with 14 bases in between. CDR3 sequence: CASSFPGLGDTGELFF. The CDR3 DNA is TGTGCCAGCAGTTTCCCCGGGCTGGGGGACACCGGGGAGCTGTTTTTT.

This clonotype was recorded many times. V is TRBV30 and J is TRBJ1-2; D remains ambiguous. V gave up 1 base and J gave up 6 bases, with 3 bases separating them. The length of the CDR3 is 10 residues. Looked up from germline, CDR1 is GTSNPN and CDR2 is SVGIG (reference sequence). CDR3 sequence reads: CAWSGNGYTF. The CDR3 DNA reads TGTGCCTGGAGTGGAAATGGCTACACCTTC.

As for this clonotype: Given a much more abundant clone one base away, this may be a read error. This chain connects TRBV18 to TRBJ1-1; D gene uncertain. The V gene lost 3 bases and the J gene lost 1 base, with 12 bases spanning the gap. From germline, CDR1 is KGHSH and CDR2 LQKENI. This CDR3 region has 15 residues. CDR3 in amino acids: CASSPRHPENTEAFF. The CDR3 region has the DNA TGTGCCAGCTCACCCCGACACCCAGAGAACACTGAAGCTTTCTTT. Supplemented by reference TRBV18 and TRBJ1-1, the full variable domain reads NAGVMQNPRHLVRRRGQEARLRCSPMKGHSHVYWYRQLPEEGLKFMVYLQKENIIDESGMPKERFSAEFPKEGPSILRIQQVVRGDSAAYFCASSPRHPENTEAFFGQGTRLTVV.

This clonotype was observed at least ten times. Written as DNA, the CDR3 is TGTGCCAGCAGTTTATGGGGACTAGCGGGGAACACCGGGGAGCTGTTTTTT. It is translated as CASSLWGLAGNTGELFF. This chain uses TRBV28 with TRBJ2-2, with 12 bases matching TRBD2. Trimming removed 0 bases from V and 1 base from J; junction bases left unmatched: 0. The length of the CDR3 is 17 residues. Germline V gives CDR1 MDHEN, CDR2 SYDVKM. Combining the CDR3 with reference TRBV28 and TRBJ2-2 gives the whole variable domain DVKVTQSSRYLVKRTGEKVFLECVQDMDHENMFWYRQDPGLGLRLIYFSYDVKMKEKGDIPEGYSVSREKKERFSLILESASTNQTSMYLCASSLWGLAGNTGELFFGEGSRLTVL.

This clonotype was recorded only once. The rearrangement uses TRBV14 and TRBJ1-4; 7 nucleotides match TRBD1. Trimming removed 3 bases from V and 11 bases from J; junction bases left unmatched: 6. The V gene's germline CDR1 is SGHDN and CDR2 FVKESK. CDR3 length: 13 residues. This CDR3 reads CASSHDRDWKLFF. The CDR3 DNA reads as TGTGCCAGCAGCCACGACAGGGATTGGAAACTGTTTTTT. The full variable domain, rest sourced from reference TRBV14 and TRBJ1-4, is EAGVTQFPSHSVIEKGQTVTLRCDPISGHDNLYWYRRVMGKEIKFLLHFVKESKQDESGMPNNRFLAERTGGTYSTLKVQPAELEDSGVYFCASSHDRDWKLFFGSGTQLSVL.

CDR3 protein: CASTDPPGSAEAFF. The CDR3 DNA follows: TGTGCCAGCACCGACCCACCGGGGTCGGCTGAAGCTTTCTTT. The genes are TRBV2 and TRBJ1-1; unclear D gene. Trimming took off 7 bases at V and 6 bases at J, with 18 bases between the two ends. The CDR3 is 14 residues long. Germline CDR1 is SNHLY and CDR2 is FYNNEI.

This clonotype showed up just a few times. This rearrangement joins TRBV30 to TRBJ2-7; unclear D gene. V was shortened by 3 bases and J by 6 bases, with 15 bases between the two germline ends. The V gene's germline CDR1 is GTSNPN and CDR2 SVGIG (reference sequence). This CDR3 has 13 residues. CDR3 protein: CAWSDRSGGEQYF. The CDR3 DNA is TGTGCCTGGAGCGATCGGTCAGGCGGCGAGCAGTACTTC.

This chain uses TRBV19 with TRBJ2-1, with D perhaps TRBD2 (5 bases). Per the germline V gene, CDR1 is LNHDA and CDR2 is SQIVND (reference sequence). This CDR3 has 18 residues. The ends were cut back, 5 bases at V and 3 bases at J, with 23 bases in the middle. The CDR3 spells CASSALFEGPPVYNEQFF. CDR3 bases: TGTGCCAGTAGTGCCCTGTTCGAGGGCCCACCCGTCTACAATGAGCAGTTCTTC.

The chain links TRBV5-5 to TRBJ1-4; 7 positions agree with TRBD1. Germline loops: CDR1 SGHKS, CDR2 YYEKEE (reference sequence). The length of the CDR3 is 17 residues. J lost 8 bases, V lost 2 bases, and 15 bases had no gene match. The CDR3 is CASSLTGVRRSSEKLFF. The DNA for the CDR3 is TGTGCCAGCAGCTTAACAGGGGTGAGGCGATCAAGCGAAAAACTGTTTTTT.

This CDR3 reads CAISPSEGGYTF. CDR3 coding DNA: TGTGCCATCAGTCCGTCAGAGGGAGGCTACACCTTC. The chain combines TRBV10-3 with TRBJ1-2; D is unclear. The CDR3 spans 12 residues. V lost 5 bases, J lost 8 bases, and 12 bases lay in between. Germline V gene lookup returns CDR1 ENHRY and CDR2 SYGVKD.